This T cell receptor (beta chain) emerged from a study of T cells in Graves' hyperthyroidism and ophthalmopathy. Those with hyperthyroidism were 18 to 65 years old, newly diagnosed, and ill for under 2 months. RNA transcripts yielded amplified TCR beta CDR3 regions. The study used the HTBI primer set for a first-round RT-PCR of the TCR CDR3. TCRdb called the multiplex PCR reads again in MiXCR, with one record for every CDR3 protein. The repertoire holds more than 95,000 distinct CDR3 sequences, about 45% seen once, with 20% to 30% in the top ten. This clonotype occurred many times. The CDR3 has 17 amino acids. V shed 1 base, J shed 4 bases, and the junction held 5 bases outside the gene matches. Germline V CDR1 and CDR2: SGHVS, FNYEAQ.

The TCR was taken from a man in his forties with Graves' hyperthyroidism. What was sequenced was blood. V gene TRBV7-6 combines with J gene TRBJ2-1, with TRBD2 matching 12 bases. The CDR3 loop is CASSLGSSGRVYNEQFF. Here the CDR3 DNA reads TGTGCCAGCAGCTTAGGCTCTAGCGGGAGGGTGTACAATGAGCAGTTCTTC. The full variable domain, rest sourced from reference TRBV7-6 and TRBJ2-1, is GAGVSQSPRYKVTKRGQDVALRCDPISGHVSLYWYRQALGQGPEFLTYFNYEAQQDKSGLPNDRFSAERPEGSISTLTIQRTEQRDSAMYRCASSLGSSGRVYNEQFFGPGTRLTVL.